The clone carrying this T cell receptor beta chain was observed a few times. Regarding time point: pre-sensitization, week 0. Treatment defined: therapeutic diphenylcyclopropenone sensitization with weekly scalp DPC. This sample stems from a study of human T cells and chemical hapten exposure. There are 14 residues in the CDR3. The trim removed 7 bases at V and 6 bases at J, leaving 7 bases unmatched. Per germline, CDR1 LGHNT and CDR2 FRNRAP. Individual cDNA molecules received unique molecular identifiers in the library. TCRdb reanalysed the RACE reads using MiXCR and keeps one entry per CDR3 protein. In the table there are around 300,000 distinct CDR3 sequences, 4.5% to 7% of which are singletons.

V gene TRBV12-5 combines with J gene TRBJ2-1, with 9 nucleotides matching TRBD1. Sequencing used whole blood, obtained in connection with sensitization to the hapten diphenylcyclopropenone (DPC). This TCR derives from a woman younger than 30 with alopecia areata. Some clones in this sample may be carry-over from other donors' samples. CDR3 sequence: CASVASTGGNEQFF. Here the CDR3 DNA reads TGTGCTAGTGTAGCCTCGACAGGGGGCAATGAGCAGTTCTTC.